The text below deals with one T cell receptor (beta chain). Its matching antigen is unknown. This sample is drawn from a study of beta chain features in type 1 diabetes. General study findings and limits: Any HLA-type effect on TCRB rearrangement remained unresolved here.

The investigators reverse transcribed all of the isolated RNA, so they sequenced expressed TCRB transcripts. TCRdb's copy holds only in-frame clones and misses some; the assay was immunoSEQ multiplex PCR. Of under 300,000 clones in the sample, 25% to 35% were seen once. Sequencing input: central memory CD4+ T cells from blood. The TCR was taken from a man aged 30 to 39 in good health.

DNA of the CDR3: TGTGCCAGCAGCCCGGACGGAACTAATCAGCCCCAGCATTTT. It yields the protein CASSPDGTNQPQHF. The genes are TRBV2 and TRBJ1-5; the D is unclear. V was pared by 6 bases and J by 4 bases, with 13 bases between. This CDR3 region has 14 residues. Germline CDR1 reads SNHLY; CDR2 reads FYNNEI.